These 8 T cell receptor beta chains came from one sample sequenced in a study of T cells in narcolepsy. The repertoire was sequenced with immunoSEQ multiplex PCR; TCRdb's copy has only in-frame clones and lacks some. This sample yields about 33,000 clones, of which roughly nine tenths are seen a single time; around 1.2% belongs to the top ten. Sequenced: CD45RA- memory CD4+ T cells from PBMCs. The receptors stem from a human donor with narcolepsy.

The CDR3, as DNA: TGTGCCAGCAGCCTAGGGGAGTGGAAGGAAAAACTGTTTTTT. Translating gives CASSLGEWKEKLFF. The rearrangement joins TRBV11-2 to TRBJ1-4; maybe TRBD1 (5 bases). The CDR3 totals 14 residues. Trimming left V 5 bases short and J 8 bases short, with 15 bases between. CDR1 and CDR2 (germline): SGHAT, FQNNGV.

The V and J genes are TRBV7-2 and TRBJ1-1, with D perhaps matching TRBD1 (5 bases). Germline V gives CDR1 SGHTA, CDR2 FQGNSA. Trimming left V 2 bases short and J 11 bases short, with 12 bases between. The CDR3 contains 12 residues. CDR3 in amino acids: CASSLNRGVAFF. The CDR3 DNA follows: TGTGCCAGCAGCTTAAACAGAGGGGTGGCTTTCTTT.

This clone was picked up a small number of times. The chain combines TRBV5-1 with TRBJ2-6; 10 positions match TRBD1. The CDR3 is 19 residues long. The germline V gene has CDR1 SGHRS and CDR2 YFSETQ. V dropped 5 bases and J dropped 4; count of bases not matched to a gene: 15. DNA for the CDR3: TGCGCCAGCAGAACCGGACAGGGGGTCGGTCCCGCCGGGGCCAACGTCCTGACTTTC. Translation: CASRTGQGVGPAGANVLTF.

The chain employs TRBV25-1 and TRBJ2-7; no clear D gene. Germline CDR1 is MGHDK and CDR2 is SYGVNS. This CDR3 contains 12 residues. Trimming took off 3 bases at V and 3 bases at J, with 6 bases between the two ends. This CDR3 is CASSDRYYEQYF. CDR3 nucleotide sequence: TGTGCCAGCAGTGATCGGTACTACGAGCAGTACTTC.

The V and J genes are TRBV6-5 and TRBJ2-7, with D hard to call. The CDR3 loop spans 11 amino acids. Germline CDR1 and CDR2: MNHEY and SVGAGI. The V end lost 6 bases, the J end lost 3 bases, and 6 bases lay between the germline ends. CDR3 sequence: CASRSVYEQYF. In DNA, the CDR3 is TGTGCCAGCAGGTCGGTCTACGAGCAGTACTTC.

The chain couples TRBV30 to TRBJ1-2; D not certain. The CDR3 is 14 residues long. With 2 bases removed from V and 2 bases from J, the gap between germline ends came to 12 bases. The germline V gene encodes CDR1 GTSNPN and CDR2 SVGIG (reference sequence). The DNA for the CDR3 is TGTGCCTGGAGTCGAACTACAGAAAACTATGGCTACACCTTC. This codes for CAWSRTTENYGYTF.

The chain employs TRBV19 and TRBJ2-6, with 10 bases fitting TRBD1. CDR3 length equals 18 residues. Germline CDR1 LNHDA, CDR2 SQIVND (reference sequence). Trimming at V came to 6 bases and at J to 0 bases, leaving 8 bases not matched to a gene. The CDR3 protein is CASRGGQGRASGANVLTF. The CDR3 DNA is TGTGCCAGTAGGGGGGGACAGGGGAGAGCCTCTGGGGCCAACGTCCTGACTTTC.

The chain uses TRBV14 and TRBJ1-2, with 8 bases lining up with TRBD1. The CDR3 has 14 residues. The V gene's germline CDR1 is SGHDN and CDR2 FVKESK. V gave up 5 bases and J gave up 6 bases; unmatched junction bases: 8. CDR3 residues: CASSSSGQGHGYTF. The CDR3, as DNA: TGTGCCAGCAGCTCCTCCGGACAGGGACATGGCTACACCTTC.